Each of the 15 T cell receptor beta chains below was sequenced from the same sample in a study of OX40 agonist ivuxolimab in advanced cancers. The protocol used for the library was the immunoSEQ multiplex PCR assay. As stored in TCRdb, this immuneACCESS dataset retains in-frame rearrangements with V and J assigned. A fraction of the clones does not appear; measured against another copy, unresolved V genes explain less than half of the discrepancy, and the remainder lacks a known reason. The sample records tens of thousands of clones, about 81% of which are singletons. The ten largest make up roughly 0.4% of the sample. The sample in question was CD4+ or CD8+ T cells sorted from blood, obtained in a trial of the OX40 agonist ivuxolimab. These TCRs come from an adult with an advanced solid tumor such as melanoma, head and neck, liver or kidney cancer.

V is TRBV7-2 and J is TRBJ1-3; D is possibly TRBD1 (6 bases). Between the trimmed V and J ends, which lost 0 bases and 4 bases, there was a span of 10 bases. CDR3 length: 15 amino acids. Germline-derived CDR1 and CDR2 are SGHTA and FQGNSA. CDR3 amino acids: CASSLAAGVGNTIYF. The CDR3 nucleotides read TGTGCCAGCAGCTTAGCGGCAGGGGTCGGAAACACCATATATTTT.

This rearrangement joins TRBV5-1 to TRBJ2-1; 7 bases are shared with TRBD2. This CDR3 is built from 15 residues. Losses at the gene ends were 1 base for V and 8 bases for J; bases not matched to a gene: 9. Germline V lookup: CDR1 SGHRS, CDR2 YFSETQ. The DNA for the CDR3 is TGCGCCAGCAGCTTGTCGGGAGGTTCTACTGATGAGCAGTTCTTC. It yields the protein CASSLSGGSTDEQFF.

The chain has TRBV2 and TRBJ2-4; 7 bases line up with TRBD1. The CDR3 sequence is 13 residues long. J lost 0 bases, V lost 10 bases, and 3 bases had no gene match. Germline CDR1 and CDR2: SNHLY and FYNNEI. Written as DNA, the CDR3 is TGTGCCATTCGACAGGGAGCCAAAAACATTCAGTACTTC. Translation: CAIRQGAKNIQYF. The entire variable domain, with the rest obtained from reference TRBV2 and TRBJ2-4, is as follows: EPEVTQTPSHQVTQMGQEVILRCVPISNHLYFYWYRQILGQKVEFLVSFYNNEISEKSEIFDDQFSVERPDGSNFTLKIRSTKLEDSAMYFCAIRQGAKNIQYFGAGTRLSVL.

As DNA, the CDR3 is TGCGCCAGCAGCTCCGGACAGGGCCAGGACCTGAACACTGAAGCTTTCTTT. This encodes CASSSGQGQDLNTEAFF. The chain carries TRBV5-1 and TRBJ1-1; 8 bases map to TRBD1. Unmatched junction bases numbered 10, after V lost 3 bases and J lost 0 bases. This CDR3 is 17 amino acids long. Germline-derived CDR1 and CDR2 are SGHRS and YFSETQ. Based on the CDR3 plus reference TRBV5-1 and TRBJ1-1, the full variable domain is KAGVTQTPRYLIKTRGQQVTLSCSPISGHRSVSWYQQTPGQGLQFLFEYFSETQRNKGNFPGRFSGRQFSNSRSEMNVSTLELGDSALYLCASSSGQGQDLNTEAFFGQGTRLTVV.

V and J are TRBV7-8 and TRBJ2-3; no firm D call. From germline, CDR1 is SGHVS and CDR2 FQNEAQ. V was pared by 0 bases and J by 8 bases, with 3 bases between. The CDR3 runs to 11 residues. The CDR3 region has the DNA TGTGCCAGCAGCTTAGCGGGTACGCAGTATTTT. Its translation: CASSLAGTQYF.

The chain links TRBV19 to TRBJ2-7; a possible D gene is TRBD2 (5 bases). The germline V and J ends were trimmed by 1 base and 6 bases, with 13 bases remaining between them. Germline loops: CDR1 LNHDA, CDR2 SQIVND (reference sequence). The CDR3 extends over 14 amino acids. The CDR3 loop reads CASSIGLSDSEQYF. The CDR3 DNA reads TGTGCCAGTAGTATAGGACTAAGTGACTCCGAGCAGTACTTC.

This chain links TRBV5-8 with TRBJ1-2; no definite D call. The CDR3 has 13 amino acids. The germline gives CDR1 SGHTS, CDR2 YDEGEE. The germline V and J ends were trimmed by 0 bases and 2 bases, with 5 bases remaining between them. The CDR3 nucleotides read TGTGCCAGCAGCTTGGATACCAACTATGGCTACACCTTC. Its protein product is CASSLDTNYGYTF.

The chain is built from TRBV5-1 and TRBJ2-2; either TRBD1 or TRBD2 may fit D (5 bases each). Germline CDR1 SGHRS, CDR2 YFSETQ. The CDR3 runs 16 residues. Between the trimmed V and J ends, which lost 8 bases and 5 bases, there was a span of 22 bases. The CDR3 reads CASKPTGTPSTGELFF. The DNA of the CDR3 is TGCGCCAGTAAGCCGACCGGGACGCCCTCAACCGGGGAGCTGTTTTTT.

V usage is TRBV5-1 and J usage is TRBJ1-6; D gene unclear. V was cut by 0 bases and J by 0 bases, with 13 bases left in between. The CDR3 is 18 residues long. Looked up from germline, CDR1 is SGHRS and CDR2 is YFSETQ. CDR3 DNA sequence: TGCGCCAGCAGCTTGGTAGGCGGACGGAGCTCCTATAATTCACCCCTCCACTTT. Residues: CASSLVGGRSSYNSPLHF.

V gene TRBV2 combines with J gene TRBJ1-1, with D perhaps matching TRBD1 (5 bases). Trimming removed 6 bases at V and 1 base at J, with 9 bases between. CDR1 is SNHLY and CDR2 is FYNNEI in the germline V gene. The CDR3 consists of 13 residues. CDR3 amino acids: CASSGRGNTEAFF. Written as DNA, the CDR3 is TGTGCCAGCAGCGGGAGGGGGAACACTGAAGCTTTCTTT.

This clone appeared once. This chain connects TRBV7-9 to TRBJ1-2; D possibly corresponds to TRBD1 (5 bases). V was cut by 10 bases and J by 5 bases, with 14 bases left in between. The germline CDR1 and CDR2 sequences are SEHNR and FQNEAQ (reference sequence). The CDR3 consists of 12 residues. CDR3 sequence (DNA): TGTGCCACCCCAGGGTTGGGGTATGGCTACACCTTC. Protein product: CATPGLGYGYTF. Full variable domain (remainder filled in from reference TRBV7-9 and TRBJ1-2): DTGVSQNPRHKITKRGQNVTFRCDPISEHNRLYWYRQTLGQGPEFLTYFQNEAQLEKSRLLSDRFSAERPKGSFSTLEIQRTEQGDSAMYLCATPGLGYGYTFGSGTRLTVV.

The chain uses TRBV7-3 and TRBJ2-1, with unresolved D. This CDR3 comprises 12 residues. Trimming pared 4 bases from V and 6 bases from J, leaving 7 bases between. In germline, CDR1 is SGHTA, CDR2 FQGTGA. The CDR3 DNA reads TGTGCCAGCAGCTCTCGGGCCAATGAGCAGTTCTTC. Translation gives CASSSRANEQFF. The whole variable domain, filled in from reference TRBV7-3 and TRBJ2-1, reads GAGVSQTPSNKVTEKGKYVELRCDPISGHTALYWYRQSLGQGPEFLIYFQGTGAADDSGLPNDRFFAVRPEGSVSTLKIQRTERGDSAVYLCASSSRANEQFFGPGTRLTVL.

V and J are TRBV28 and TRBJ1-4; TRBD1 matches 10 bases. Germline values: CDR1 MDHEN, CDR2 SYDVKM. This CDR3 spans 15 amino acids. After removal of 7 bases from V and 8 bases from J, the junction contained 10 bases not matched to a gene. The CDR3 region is CASTRGGTGAEKLFF. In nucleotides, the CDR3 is TGTGCCAGCACCAGAGGGGGGACAGGGGCCGAAAAACTGTTTTTT.

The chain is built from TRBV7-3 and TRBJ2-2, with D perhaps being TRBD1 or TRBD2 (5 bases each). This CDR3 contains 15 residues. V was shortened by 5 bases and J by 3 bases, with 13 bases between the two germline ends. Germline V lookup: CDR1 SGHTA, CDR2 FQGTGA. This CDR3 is CASSPLGAHTGELFF. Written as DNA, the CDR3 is TGTGCCAGCAGCCCTCTCGGGGCCCACACCGGGGAGCTGTTTTTT.

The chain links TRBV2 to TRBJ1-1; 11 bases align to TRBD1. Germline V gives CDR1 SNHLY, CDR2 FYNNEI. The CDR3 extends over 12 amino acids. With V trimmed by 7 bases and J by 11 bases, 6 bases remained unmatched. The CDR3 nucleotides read TGTGCCAGCACCGGACAGGGGGCGCCGGCTTTCTTT. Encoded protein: CASTGQGAPAFF.